These T cell receptor beta chains were read from a single sample in a study of blood T cells in healthy people across ages. TCRdb independently ran MiXCR on the 5' RACE reads; one entry per CDR3 protein. The sample lists over a million distinct CDR3 sequences; 40% to 45% were seen once. Sequenced material: blood. The receptors stem from an older woman in good health. The CDR3 runs from the conserved cysteine through the conserved F or W. D genes are given only for firm matches. The listing skips clone size in some rows; elsewhere it reads once, few, many or a size class.

TRBJ2-5,TRBD2,TRBV28,.,TGTGCCAGCATTAAGCGGGGTCAAGAGACCCAGTACTTC,CASIKRGQETQYF
TRBJ1-4,TRBD1,TRBV24-1,.,TGTGCCACCTCTGACAGGGGAAAGAGGAATGAAAAACTGTTTTTT,CATSDRGKRNEKLFF
TRBJ2-3,TRBD1,TRBV20-1,.,TGCAGTGCTCCTCGACAGGGGGTCACAGATACGCAGTATTTT,CSAPRQGVTDTQYF
TRBJ2-5,.,TRBV6-5,.,TGTGCCAGCAGTTCAGGTCTGGGGGACCAAGAGACCCAGTACTTC,CASSSGLGDQETQYF
TRBJ1-6,.,TRBV7-2,.,TGTGCCAGCAGCTTAGCATCCAGGACCGTGAATTCACCCCTCCACTTT,CASSLASRTVNSPLHF
TRBJ2-7,.,TRBV5-1,.,TGCGCCAGCAGGCCGGACCTGGGGGCTAATGAGCAGTACTTC,CASRPDLGANEQYF
TRBJ2-7,.,TRBV5-1,.,TGCGCCAGCAGCTTGGACACTACATACTACGAGCAGTACTTC,CASSLDTTYYEQYF
TRBJ2-7,TRBD2,TRBV5-1,.,TGCGCCAGCAGCACGGAAACGGGACTACCACCCCAGTACTTC,CASSTETGLPPQYF
TRBJ2-7,.,TRBV19,few,TGTGCCACCCTACCGGGACTCGGGGGCGAGCAGTACTTC,CATLPGLGGEQYF
TRBJ1-2,TRBD1,TRBV27,once,TGTGCCAGCAGTTTATCGTCCCCGGACAGGGCAGATGGCTACACCTTC,CASSLSSPDRADGYTF